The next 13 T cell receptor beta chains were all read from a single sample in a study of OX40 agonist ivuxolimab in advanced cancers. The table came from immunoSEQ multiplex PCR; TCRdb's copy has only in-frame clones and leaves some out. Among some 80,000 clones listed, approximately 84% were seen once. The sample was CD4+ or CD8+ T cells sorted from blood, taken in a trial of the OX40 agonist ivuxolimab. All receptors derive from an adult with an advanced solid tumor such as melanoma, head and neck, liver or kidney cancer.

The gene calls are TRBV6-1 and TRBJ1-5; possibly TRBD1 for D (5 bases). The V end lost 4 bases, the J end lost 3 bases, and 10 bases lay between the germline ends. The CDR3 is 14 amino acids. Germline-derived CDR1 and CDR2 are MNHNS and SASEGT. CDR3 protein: CASSGWGDNQPQHF. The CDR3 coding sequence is TGTGCCAGCAGTGGATGGGGGGACAATCAGCCCCAGCATTTT.

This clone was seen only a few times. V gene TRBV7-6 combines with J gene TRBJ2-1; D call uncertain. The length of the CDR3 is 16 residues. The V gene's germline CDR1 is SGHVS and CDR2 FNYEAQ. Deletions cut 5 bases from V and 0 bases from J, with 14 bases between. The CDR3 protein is CASSPRAQSSYNEQFF. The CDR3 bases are TGTGCCAGCAGCCCGAGAGCGCAAAGCTCCTACAATGAGCAGTTCTTC.

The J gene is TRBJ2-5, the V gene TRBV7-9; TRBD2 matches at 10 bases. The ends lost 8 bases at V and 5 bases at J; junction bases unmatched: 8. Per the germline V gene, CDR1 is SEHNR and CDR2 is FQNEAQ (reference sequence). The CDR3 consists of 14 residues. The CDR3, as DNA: TGTGCCAGCGGGCCCGGGACTAGCGTGGAGACCCAGTACTTC. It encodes CASGPGTSVETQYF.

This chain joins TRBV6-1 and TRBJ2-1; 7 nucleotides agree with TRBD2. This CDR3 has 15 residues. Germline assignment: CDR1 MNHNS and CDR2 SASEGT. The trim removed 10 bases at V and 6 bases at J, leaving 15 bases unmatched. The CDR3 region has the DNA TGTGCCACAAGTGAACGACTAGCAGGGTTCAATGAGCAGTTCTTC. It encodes CATSERLAGFNEQFF.

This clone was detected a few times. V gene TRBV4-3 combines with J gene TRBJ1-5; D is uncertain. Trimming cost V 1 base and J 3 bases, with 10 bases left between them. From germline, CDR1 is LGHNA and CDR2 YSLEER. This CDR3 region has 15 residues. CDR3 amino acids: CASSQVAAPNQPQHF. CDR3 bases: TGCGCCAGCAGCCAAGTTGCGGCCCCCAATCAGCCCCAGCATTTT.

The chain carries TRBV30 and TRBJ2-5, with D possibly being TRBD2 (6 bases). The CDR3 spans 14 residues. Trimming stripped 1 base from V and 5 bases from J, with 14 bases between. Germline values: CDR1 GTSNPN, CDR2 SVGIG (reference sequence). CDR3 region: CAWSGSTGAETQYF. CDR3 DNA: TGTGCCTGGAGTGGCTCAACGGGAGCCGAGACCCAGTACTTC.

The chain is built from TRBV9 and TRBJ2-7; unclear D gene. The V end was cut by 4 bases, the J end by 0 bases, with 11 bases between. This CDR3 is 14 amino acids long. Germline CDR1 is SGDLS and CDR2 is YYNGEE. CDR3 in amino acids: CASSYSQSSYEQYF. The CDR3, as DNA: TGTGCCAGCAGCTACTCACAGTCCTCCTACGAGCAGTACTTC. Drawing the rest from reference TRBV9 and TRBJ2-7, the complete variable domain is DSGVTQTPKHLITATGQRVTLRCSPRSGDLSVYWYQQSLDQGLQFLIQYYNGEERAKGNILERFSAQQFPDLHSELNLSSLELGDSALYFCASSYSQSSYEQYFGPGTRLTVT.

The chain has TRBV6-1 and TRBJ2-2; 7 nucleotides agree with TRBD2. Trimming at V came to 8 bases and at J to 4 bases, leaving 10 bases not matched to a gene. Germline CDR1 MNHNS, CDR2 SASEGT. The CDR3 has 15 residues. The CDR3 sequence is CASARGGPSTGELFF. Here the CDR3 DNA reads TGTGCCAGCGCACGGGGAGGGCCAAGCACCGGGGAGCTGTTTTTT.

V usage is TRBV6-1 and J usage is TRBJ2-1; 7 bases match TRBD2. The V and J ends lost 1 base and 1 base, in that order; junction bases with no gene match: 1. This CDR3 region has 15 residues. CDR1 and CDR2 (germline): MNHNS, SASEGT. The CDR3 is CASSEGGGSYNEQFF. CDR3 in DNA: TGTGCCAGCAGTGAAGGGGGAGGGTCCTACAATGAGCAGTTCTTC.

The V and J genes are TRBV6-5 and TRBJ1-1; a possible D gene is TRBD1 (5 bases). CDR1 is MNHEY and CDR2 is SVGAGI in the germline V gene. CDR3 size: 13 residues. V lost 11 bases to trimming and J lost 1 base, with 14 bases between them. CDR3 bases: TGTGCCGCGAGGGACCGCCCGAACACTGAAGCTTTCTTT. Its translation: CAARDRPNTEAFF.

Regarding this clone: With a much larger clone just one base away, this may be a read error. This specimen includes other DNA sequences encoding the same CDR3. The CDR3 nucleotides read TGTGCCAGCAGCTTAGCGGGCCCCTACGAGCAGTACTTC. As protein: CASSLAGPYEQYF. J is TRBJ2-7 and V is TRBV7-9, with D uncertain. Germline V gene lookup returns CDR1 SEHNR and CDR2 FQNEAQ (reference sequence). This CDR3 is built from 13 residues. Deletions cut 0 bases from V and 2 bases from J, with 5 bases between.

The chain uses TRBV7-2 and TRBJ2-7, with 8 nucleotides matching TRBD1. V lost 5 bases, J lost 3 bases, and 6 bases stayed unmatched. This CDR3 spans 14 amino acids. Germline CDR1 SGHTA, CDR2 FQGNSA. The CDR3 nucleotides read TGTGCCAGCAGCCAACAGGGGGGTAGCTACGAGCAGTACTTC. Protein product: CASSQQGGSYEQYF.

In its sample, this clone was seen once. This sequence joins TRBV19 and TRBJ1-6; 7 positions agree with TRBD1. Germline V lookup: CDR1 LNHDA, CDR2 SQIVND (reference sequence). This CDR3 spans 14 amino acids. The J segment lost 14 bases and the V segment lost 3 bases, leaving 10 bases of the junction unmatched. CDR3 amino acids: CASSILTGSAALHF. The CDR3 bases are TGTGCCAGTAGTATTCTGACAGGGTCCGCCGCCCTCCACTTT.